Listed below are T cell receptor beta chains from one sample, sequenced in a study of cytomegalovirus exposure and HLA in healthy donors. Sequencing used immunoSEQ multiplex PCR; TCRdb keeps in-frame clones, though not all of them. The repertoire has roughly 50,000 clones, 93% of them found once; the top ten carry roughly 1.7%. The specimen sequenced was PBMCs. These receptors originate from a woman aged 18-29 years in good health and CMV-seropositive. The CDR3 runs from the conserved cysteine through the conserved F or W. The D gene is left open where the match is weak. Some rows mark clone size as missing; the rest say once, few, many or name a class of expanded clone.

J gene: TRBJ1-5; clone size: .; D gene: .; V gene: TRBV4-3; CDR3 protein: CASSQSYGVSNQPQHF; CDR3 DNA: TGCGCCAGCAGCCAATCGTACGGGGTTAGCAATCAGCCCCAGCATTTT
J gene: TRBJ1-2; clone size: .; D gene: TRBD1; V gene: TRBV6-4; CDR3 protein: CASSEKGALPDGYTF; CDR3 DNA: TGTGCCAGCAGTGAGAAGGGGGCGCTTCCAGATGGCTACACCTTC
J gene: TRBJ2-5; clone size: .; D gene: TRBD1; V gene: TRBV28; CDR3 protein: CASSYPPGQGQWETQYF; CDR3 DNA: TGTGCCAGCAGCTATCCGCCGGGACAGGGTCAGTGGGAGACCCAGTACTTC
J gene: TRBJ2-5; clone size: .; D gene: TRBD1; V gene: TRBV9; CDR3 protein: CASSVALGTAQETQYF; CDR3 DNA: TGTGCCAGCAGCGTAGCCCTAGGGACAGCCCAAGAGACCCAGTACTTC
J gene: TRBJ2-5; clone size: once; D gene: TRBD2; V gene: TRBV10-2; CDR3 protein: CASSSMGGSLETQYF; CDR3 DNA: TGCGCCAGCAGTAGCATGGGAGGGAGTTTGGAGACCCAGTACTTC
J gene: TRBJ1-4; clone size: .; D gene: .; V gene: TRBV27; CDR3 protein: CASRARGTEKLFF; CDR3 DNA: TGTGCCAGCAGGGCGCGGGGAACCGAAAAACTGTTTTTT
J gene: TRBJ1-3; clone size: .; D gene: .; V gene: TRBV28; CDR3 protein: CASSRKDFYSGNTIYF; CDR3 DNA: TGTGCCAGCAGTAGGAAGGACTTCTACTCTGGAAACACCATATATTTT
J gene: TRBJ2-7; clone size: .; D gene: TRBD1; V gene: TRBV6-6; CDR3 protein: CASSSTGNYEQYF; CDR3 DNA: TGTGCCAGCAGCTCGACAGGGAACTACGAGCAGTACTTC
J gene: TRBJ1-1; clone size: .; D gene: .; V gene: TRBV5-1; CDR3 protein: CASGHLNTEAFF; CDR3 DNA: TGCGCCAGCGGACACCTGAACACTGAAGCTTTCTTT
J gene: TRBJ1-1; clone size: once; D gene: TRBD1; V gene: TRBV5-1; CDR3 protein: CASSPLGETGTATEAFF; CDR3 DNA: TGCGCCAGCAGCCCTCTTGGGGAGACAGGGACGGCCACTGAAGCTTTCTTT
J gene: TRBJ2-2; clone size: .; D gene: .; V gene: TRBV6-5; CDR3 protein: CASSYSRSYTGELFF; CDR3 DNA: TGTGCCAGCAGTTACTCGCGGAGCTACACCGGGGAGCTGTTTTTT
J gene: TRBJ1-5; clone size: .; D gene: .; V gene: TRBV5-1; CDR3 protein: CASSLVGNQPQHF; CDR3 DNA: TGCGCCAGCAGCTTGGTCGGCAATCAGCCCCAGCATTTT
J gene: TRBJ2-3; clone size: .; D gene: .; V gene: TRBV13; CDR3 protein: CASSERGSSTDTQYF; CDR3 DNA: TGTGCCAGCAGCGAACGGGGGTCTAGCACAGATACGCAGTATTTT
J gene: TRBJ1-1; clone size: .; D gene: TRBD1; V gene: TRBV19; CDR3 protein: CASSIQDRANTEAFF; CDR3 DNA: TGTGCCAGTAGTATACAGGACAGGGCGAACACTGAAGCTTTCTTT
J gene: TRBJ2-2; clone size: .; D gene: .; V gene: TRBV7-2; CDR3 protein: CASSAIRDTGELFF; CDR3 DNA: TGTGCCAGCAGCGCAATCAGGGACACCGGGGAGCTGTTTTTT
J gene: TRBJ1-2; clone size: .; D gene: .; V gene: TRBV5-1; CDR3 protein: CASSRFRQANYGYTF; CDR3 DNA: TGCGCCAGCAGTCGATTCCGACAGGCAAACTATGGCTACACCTTC
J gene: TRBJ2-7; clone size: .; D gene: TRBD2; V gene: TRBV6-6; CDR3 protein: CASSYQTSGGRLRQYF; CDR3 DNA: TGTGCCAGCAGTTACCAAACTAGCGGGGGGCGGTTAAGGCAGTACTTC
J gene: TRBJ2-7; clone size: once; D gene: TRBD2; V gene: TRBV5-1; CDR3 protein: CASSFLAGGDYEQYF; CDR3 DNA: TGCGCCAGCAGCTTCCTGGCGGGGGGGGACTACGAGCAGTACTTC
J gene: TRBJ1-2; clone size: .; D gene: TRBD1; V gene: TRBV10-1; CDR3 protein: CASSESGDRGHGSYGYTF; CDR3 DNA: TGCGCCAGCAGTGAGTCGGGGGACAGGGGGCATGGGTCTTATGGCTACACCTTC
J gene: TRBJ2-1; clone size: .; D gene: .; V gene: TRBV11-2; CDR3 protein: CASSNPGTPFYNEQFF; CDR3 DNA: TGTGCCAGCAGCAACCCCGGGACTCCTTTCTACAATGAGCAGTTCTTC
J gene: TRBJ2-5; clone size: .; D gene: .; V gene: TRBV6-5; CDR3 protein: CASSYGPFSETQYF; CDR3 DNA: TGTGCCAGCAGTTACGGTCCTTTTAGTGAGACCCAGTACTTC
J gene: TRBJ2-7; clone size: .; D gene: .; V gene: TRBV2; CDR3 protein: CASSSVYEQYF; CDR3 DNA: TGTGCCAGCAGCAGTGTTTACGAGCAGTACTTC
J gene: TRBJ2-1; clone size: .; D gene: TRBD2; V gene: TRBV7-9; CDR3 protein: CASSSTSGVYNEQFF; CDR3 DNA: TGTGCCAGCAGCTCAACTAGCGGGGTCTACAATGAGCAGTTCTTC
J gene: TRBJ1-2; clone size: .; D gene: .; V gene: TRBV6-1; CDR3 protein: CASSDRRGGGYTF; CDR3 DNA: TGTGCCAGCAGTGATCGGAGGGGTGGCGGCTACACCTTC
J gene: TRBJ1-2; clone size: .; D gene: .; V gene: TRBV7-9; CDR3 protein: CASSLYGREDYGYTF; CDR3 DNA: TGTGCCAGCAGCTTATACGGCAGGGAAGACTATGGCTACACCTTC
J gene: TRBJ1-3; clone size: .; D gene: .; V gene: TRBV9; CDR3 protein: CASSVGGTGNTIYF; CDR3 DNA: TGTGCCAGCAGCGTAGGGGGGACAGGAAACACCATATATTTT
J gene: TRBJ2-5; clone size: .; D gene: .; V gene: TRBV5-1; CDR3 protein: CASSPVGGETQYF; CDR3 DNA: TGCGCCAGCAGCCCGGTCGGGGGAGAGACCCAGTACTTC
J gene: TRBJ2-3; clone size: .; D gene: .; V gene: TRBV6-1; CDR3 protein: CASSGDGVDTQYF; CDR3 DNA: TGTGCCAGCAGTGGTGACGGGGTAGATACGCAGTATTTT
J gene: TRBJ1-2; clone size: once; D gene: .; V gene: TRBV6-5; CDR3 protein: CASSYSIGDYGYTF; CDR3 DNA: TGTGCCAGCAGTTACTCGATCGGGGACTATGGCTACACCTTC
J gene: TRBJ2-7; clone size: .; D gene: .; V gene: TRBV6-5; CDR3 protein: CASSYGGQGSYEQYF; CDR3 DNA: TGTGCCAGCAGTTACGGGGGCCAAGGGTCCTACGAGCAGTACTTC
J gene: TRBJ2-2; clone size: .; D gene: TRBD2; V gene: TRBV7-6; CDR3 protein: CASSFPGLAGAVAGELFF; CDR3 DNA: TGTGCCAGCAGCTTTCCCGGACTAGCGGGGGCGGTCGCCGGGGAGCTGTTTTTT
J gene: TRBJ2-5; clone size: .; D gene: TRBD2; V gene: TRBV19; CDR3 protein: CASSIRGDGGETQYF; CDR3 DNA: TGTGCCAGTAGTATACGCGGGGACGGGGGGGAGACCCAGTACTTC
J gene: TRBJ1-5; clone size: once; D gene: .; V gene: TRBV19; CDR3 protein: CASSIDLGGGQPQHF; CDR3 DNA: TGTGCCAGTAGTATAGATCTTGGAGGTGGTCAGCCCCAGCATTTT
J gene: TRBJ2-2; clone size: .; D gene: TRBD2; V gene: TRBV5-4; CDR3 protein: CASNMKRGGAFTGELFF; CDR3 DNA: TGTGCCAGCAACATGAAGCGCGGGGGGGCATTCACCGGGGAGCTGTTTTTT
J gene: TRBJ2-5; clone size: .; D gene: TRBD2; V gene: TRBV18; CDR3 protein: CASSTSAGGETQYF; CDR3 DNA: TGTGCCAGCTCTACCTCGGCGGGGGGGGAGACCCAGTACTTC
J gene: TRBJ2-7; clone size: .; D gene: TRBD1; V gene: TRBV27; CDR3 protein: CASSLTGGTEYEQYF; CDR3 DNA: TGTGCCAGCAGTCTCACAGGGGGCACTGAATACGAGCAGTACTTC
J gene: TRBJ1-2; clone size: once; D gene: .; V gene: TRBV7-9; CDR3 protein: CASSFAVGEGNGYTF; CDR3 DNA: TGTGCCAGCAGCTTCGCCGTGGGGGAGGGGAATGGCTACACCTTC
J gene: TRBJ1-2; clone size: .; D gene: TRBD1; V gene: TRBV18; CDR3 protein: CASSRLRQGWVEGYTF; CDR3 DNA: TGTGCCAGCTCACGGCTAAGACAGGGGTGGGTAGAAGGCTACACCTTC